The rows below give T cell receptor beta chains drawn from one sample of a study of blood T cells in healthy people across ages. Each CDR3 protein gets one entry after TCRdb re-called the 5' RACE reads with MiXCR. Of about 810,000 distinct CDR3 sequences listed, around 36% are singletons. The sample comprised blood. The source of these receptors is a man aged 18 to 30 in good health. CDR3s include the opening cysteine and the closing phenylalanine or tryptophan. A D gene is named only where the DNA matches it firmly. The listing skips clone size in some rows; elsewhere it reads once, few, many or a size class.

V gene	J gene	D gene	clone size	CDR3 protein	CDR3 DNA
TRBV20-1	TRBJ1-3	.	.	CSAGAGTGNTIYF	TGCAGTGCGGGGGCGGGTACTGGAAACACCATATATTTT
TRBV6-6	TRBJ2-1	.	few	CASSQEAIWKFF	TGTGCCAGCAGTCAGGAGGCTATCTGGAAGTTCTTC
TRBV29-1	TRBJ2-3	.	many	CSVDNWVTPVAYF	TGCAGCGTTGATAATTGGGTCACCCCTGTTGCGTATTTT
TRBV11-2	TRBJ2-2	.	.	CASSPGTNLGELFF	TGTGCCAGCAGCCCCGGGACAAACCTGGGGGAGCTGTTTTTT
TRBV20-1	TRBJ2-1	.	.	CSATEGAYEQFF	TGCAGTGCCACGGAGGGAGCCTACGAGCAGTTCTTC
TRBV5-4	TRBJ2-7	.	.	CASSQKTSSYEQYF	TGTGCCAGCAGCCAAAAGACAAGCTCCTACGAGCAGTACTTC
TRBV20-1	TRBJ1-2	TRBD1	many	CSRSGTGGDYGYTF	TGCAGTCGCTCCGGAACAGGGGGCGACTATGGCTACACCTTC
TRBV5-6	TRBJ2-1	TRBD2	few	CASSSFSGFPYNEQFF	TGTGCCAGCAGCTCGTTTAGCGGGTTCCCCTACAATGAGCAGTTCTTC
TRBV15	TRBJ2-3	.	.	CATRAGHTGTQYF	TGTGCCACCAGGGCGGGGCATACGGGTACGCAGTATTTT
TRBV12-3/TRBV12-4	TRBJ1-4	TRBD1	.	CASSAGTGTPTNEKLFF	TGTGCCAGCAGCGCCGGGACAGGAACTCCAACTAATGAAAAACTGTTTTTT
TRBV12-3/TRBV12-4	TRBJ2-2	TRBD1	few	CATGTAANTGELFF	TGTGCCACCGGGACAGCCGCGAACACCGGGGAGCTGTTTTTT
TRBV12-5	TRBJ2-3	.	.	CASGFRVTDTQYF	TGTGCTAGTGGTTTCCGGGTCACAGATACGCAGTATTTT
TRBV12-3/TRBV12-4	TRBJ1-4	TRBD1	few	CASSTGTGEEKLFF	TGTGCCAGCAGTACCGGGACAGGGGAAGAAAAACTGTTTTTT
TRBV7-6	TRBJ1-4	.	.	CASSPGPTGDRNEKLFF	TGTGCCAGCAGCCCCGGGCCGACCGGAGACCGTAATGAAAAACTGTTTTTT
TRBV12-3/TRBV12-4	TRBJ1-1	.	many	CASRLTGGSTEAFF	TGTGCCAGCAGACTGACCGGAGGGAGCACTGAAGCTTTCTTT
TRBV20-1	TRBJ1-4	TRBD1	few	CSATGTGWSEKLFF	TGCAGTGCCACCGGGACAGGGTGGAGCGAAAAACTGTTTTTT
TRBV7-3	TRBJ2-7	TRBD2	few	CASSLGTSGLYEQYF	TGTGCCAGCAGCTTAGGGACTAGTGGGCTCTACGAGCAGTACTTC
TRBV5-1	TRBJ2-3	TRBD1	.	CASSLVGQWEDTQYF	TGCGCCAGCAGCTTGGTGGGACAGTGGGAAGATACGCAGTATTTT
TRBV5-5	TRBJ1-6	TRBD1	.	CASSLAQGASPLHF	TGTGCCAGCAGCTTGGCCCAGGGGGCCTCACCCCTCCACTTT
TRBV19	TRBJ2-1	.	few	CASSTGRQEQFF	TGTGCCAGTAGTACGGGGAGACAGGAGCAGTTCTTC
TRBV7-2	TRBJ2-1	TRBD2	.	CASSLGTSEQFF	TGTGCCAGCAGCTTAGGGACTAGTGAGCAGTTCTTC
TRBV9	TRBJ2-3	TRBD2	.	CASSVVGGGSTDTQYF	TGTGCCAGCAGCGTAGTTGGCGGGGGGAGCACAGATACGCAGTATTTT
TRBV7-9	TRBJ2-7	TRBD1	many	CASSSYTGGNEQYF	TGTGCCAGCAGCTCCTATACAGGGGGCAACGAGCAGTACTTC
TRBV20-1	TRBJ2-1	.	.	CSATPGPQNEQFF	TGCAGTGCTACTCCGGGACCCCAAAATGAGCAGTTCTTC
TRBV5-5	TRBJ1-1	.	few	CASSPAGSIRAEAFF	TGTGCCAGCAGCCCGGCAGGGTCCATCCGGGCTGAAGCTTTCTTT
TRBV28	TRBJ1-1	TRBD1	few	CASSFDGTGVNTEAFF	TGTGCCAGCAGTTTTGATGGAACAGGGGTGAACACTGAAGCTTTCTTT
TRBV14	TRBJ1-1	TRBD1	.	CASSHPGQGNTEAFF	TGTGCCAGCAGCCATCCGGGACAGGGGAACACTGAAGCTTTCTTT
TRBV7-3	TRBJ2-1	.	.	CASSLGPAGVNEQFF	TGTGCCAGCAGCTTAGGGCCAGCGGGCGTCAATGAGCAGTTCTTC
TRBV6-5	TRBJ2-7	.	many	CASSYGAGHYEQYF	TGTGCCAGCAGTTACGGCGCAGGCCACTACGAGCAGTACTTC
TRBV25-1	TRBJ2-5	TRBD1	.	CASGDRQETQYF	TGTGCCAGCGGGGACAGACAAGAGACCCAGTACTTC
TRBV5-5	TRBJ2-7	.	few	CASSPTLQVLSIYEQYF	TGTGCCAGCAGCCCAACACTACAGGTTTTGTCTATATACGAGCAGTACTTC
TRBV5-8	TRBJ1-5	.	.	CASSVGRRNQPQHF	TGTGCCAGCAGCGTGGGACGGCGCAATCAGCCCCAGCATTTT
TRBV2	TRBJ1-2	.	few	CASRGPDRTF	TGTGCCAGCCGGGGGCCAGATCGCACCTTC
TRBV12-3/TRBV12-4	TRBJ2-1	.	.	CASSLNPYLVTEQFF	TGTGCCAGCAGTTTGAACCCCTATTTAGTCACTGAGCAGTTCTTC
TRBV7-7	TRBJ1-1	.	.	CASSLGRLVSTEAFF	TGTGCCAGCAGCTTAGGACGGTTGGTTTCCACTGAAGCTTTCTTT
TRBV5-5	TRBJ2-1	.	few	CASRRTDSYNEQFF	TGTGCCAGCAGACGGACAGATTCCTACAATGAGCAGTTCTTC
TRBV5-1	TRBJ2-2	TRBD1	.	CASSSNPTDRASTGELFF	TGCGCCAGCAGCTCTAATCCGACGGACAGGGCTAGCACCGGGGAGCTGTTTTTT
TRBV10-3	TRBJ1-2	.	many	CAISETVRGYGYTF	TGTGCCATCAGTGAGACGGTGAGGGGGTATGGCTACACCTTC
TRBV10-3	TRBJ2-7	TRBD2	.	CAAGGRSEAQYF	TGTGCCGCGGGGGGCCGATCGGAGGCCCAGTACTTC
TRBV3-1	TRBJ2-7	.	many	CASSRTDSYEQYF	TGTGCCAGCAGCCGGACAGATTCCTACGAGCAGTACTTC
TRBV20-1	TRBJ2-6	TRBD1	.	CSAKGQYRGANVLTF	TGCAGTGCTAAGGGACAGTACAGGGGGGCCAACGTCCTGACTTTC
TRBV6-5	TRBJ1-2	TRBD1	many	CASRSRDRDGYTF	TGTGCCAGCAGATCGAGGGACAGGGACGGCTACACCTTC
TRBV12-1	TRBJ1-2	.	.	CASSFARGLQTRTFHGYTF	TGTGCCAGCAGCTTTGCGAGGGGGTTACAGACCCGAACCTTCCATGGCTACACCTTC
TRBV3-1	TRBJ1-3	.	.	CASSQVTGNTIYF	TGTGCCAGCAGCCAAGTCACCGGAAACACCATATATTTT
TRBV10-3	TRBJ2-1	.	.	CAISDPQGIAEAYNEQFF	TGTGCCATCAGTGACCCACAAGGTATAGCGGAGGCCTACAATGAGCAGTTCTTC
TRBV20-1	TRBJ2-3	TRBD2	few	CSAGERGPSTDTQYF	TGCAGTGCTGGAGAGCGGGGGCCGAGCACAGATACGCAGTATTTT
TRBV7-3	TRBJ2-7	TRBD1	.	CASSLTGGTGYNSEQYF	TGTGCCAGCAGCTTAACGGGGGGGACAGGGTATAATAGTGAGCAGTACTTC
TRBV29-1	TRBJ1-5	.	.	CSALDTYQPQHF	TGCAGCGCCCTCGACACATATCAGCCCCAGCATTTT
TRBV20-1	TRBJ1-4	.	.	CSARPLYNEKLFF	TGCAGTGCTAGGCCATTATATAATGAAAAACTGTTTTTT
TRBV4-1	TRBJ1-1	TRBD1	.	CASSQPSGQGVRGAFF	TGCGCCAGCAGCCAACCGTCGGGACAGGGAGTTCGAGGAGCTTTCTTT
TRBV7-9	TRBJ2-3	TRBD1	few	CASSPPGTGFADTQYF	TGTGCCAGCAGCCCCCCCGGGACAGGGTTTGCAGATACGCAGTATTTT
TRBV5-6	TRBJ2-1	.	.	CASSLFSRVAKRNEQFF	TGTGCCAGCAGCTTGTTTTCGAGGGTGGCTAAGAGGAATGAGCAGTTCTTC
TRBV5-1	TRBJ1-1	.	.	CPSSGVRHQPTKAFF	TGCCCCAGCAGCGGGGTCCGGCACCAACCAACCAAAGCTTTCTTT
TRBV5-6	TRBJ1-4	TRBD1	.	CASSGDREGEKLFF	TGTGCCAGCAGCGGGGACAGGGAGGGTGAAAAACTGTTTTTT
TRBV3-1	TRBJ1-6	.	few	CASRPTGFTTPLHF	TGTGCCAGCAGGCCGACGGGGTTCACAACCCCCCTCCACTTT
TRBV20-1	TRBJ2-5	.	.	CSALDGSQETQYF	TGCAGTGCTTTGGACGGGAGCCAAGAGACCCAGTACTTC
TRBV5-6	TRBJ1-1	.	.	CASSLGGLMNTEAFF	TGTGCCAGCAGCTTGGGGGGCTTAATGAACACTGAAGCTTTCTTT
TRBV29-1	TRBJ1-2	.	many	CSVEARVYGYTF	TGCAGCGTTGAAGCCAGGGTCTATGGCTACACCTTC